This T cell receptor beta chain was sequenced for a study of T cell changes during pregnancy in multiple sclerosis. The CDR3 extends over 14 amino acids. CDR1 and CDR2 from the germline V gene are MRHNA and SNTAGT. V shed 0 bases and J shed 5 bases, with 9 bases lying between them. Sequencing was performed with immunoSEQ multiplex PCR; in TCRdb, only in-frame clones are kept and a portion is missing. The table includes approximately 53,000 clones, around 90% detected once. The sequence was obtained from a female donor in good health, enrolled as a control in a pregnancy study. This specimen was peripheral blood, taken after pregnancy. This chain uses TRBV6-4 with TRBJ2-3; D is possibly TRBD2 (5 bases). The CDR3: CASSDSGGRDTQYF. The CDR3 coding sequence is TGTGCCAGCAGTGACTCCGGAGGAAGAGATACGCAGTATTTT.